A single sample gave rise to the 18 T cell receptor beta chains below, sequenced in a study of blood T cells in healthy people across ages. Primers used in a second PCR of roughly 6 to 12 cycles were a sample-barcoded 5' primer and a J-beta primer mix. Via MiXCR, TCRdb re-called the 5' RACE reads, giving one row per CDR3 protein. The repertoire holds fewer than 1.5 million distinct CDR3 sequences, with 42% as singletons. The sample taken for sequencing was blood. All receptors come from a woman between 18 and 29 years old in good health.

The chain links TRBV11-3 to TRBJ2-4; D gene unclear. Trimming removed 1 base at V and 10 bases at J, with 8 bases between. Per the germline V gene, CDR1 is SGHNT and CDR2 is YENEEA. The CDR3 is 12 amino acids. The CDR3 loop is CASSLGTGIQYF. DNA of the CDR3: TGTGCCAGCAGCTTAGGAACCGGGATTCAGTACTTC.

The rearrangement links TRBV9 to TRBJ1-2; the D gene is possibly TRBD1 (6 bases). This CDR3 comprises 13 residues. Germline-derived CDR1 and CDR2 are SGDLS and YYNGEE. Deletions cut 3 bases from V and 6 bases from J, with 12 bases between. Here the CDR3 reads CASSAQGIHGYTF. CDR3 bases: TGTGCCAGCAGCGCTCAGGGGATTCATGGCTACACCTTC.

The V gene is TRBV5-1, the J gene TRBJ2-1; possible D gene TRBD2, 5 bases. The CDR3 length is 13 residues. V was pared by 5 bases and J by 1 base, with 7 bases between. The V gene's germline CDR1 is SGHRS and CDR2 YFSETQ. Written as DNA, the CDR3 is TGCGCCAGCAGGAGGGAATCCTACAATGAGCAGTTCTTC. Protein sequence: CASRRESYNEQFF.

The gene calls are TRBV5-1 and TRBJ1-5; D perhaps matches TRBD1 (5 bases). Trimming removed 0 bases from V and 7 bases from J, with 8 bases in between. The CDR3 contains 13 residues. Germline CDR1 is SGHRS and CDR2 is YFSETQ. CDR3 DNA sequence: TGCGCCAGCAGCTTGGGGGGGTTCCAGCCCCAGCATTTT. Protein: CASSLGGFQPQHF.

As regards this clonotype: Its ends do not fully match the called genes, so a read error is possible. CDR3 sequence (DNA): TGTGCCAGCAGCGTAGGAGGGACTAGGTCCAATGGGCAGTTCTTC. Its protein product is CASSVGGTRSNGQFF. The V call is TRBV9, the J call TRBJ2-1, with TRBD2 matching over 8 bases. This CDR3 has 15 residues. Per the germline V gene, CDR1 is SGDLS and CDR2 is YYNGEE.

This clonotype has a handful of counts. The DNA of the CDR3 is TGTGCCAGCAGCTGGGGGACAGGCCCTTCCTACGAGCAGTACTTC. Amino acid sequence: CASSWGTGPSYEQYF. This chain joins TRBV7-3 and TRBJ2-7; TRBD1 matches 8 bases. The CDR3 length is 15 residues. Looked up from germline, CDR1 is SGHTA and CDR2 is FQGTGA. V trimming: 4 bases; J trimming: 1 base; junction bases outside the gene matches: 6.

J is TRBJ2-5 and V is TRBV7-2; D gene unclear. The CDR3 consists of 16 residues. Looked up from germline, CDR1 is SGHTA and CDR2 is FQGNSA. V was cut by 1 base and J by 1 base, with 13 bases left in between. The CDR3 reads CASSLESVISQETQYF. CDR3 nucleotide sequence: TGTGCCAGCAGCTTAGAAAGTGTGATCAGCCAAGAGACCCAGTACTTC.

The rearrangement links TRBV4-1 to TRBJ1-1, with TRBD1 matching over 8 bases. The CDR3 runs to 15 residues. V was pared by 1 base and J by 0 bases, with 1 base of the junction left unmatched. Per germline, CDR1 MGHRA and CDR2 YSYEKL. The CDR3 region is CASSQGTGMNTEAFF. DNA of the CDR3: TGCGCCAGCAGCCAAGGGACAGGGATGAACACTGAAGCTTTCTTT.

This clonotype was detected only once. This rearrangement joins TRBV4-2 to TRBJ1-2, with 9 bases matching TRBD1. The CDR3 totals 15 residues. Germline lookup yields CDR1 LGHNA and CDR2 YNFKEQ. Trimming cost V 4 bases and J 8 bases; bases outside gene matches: 11. CDR3 loop: CASSPVADRGNGYTF. CDR3 in DNA: TGTGCCAGCAGCCCCGTAGCAGACAGGGGGAACGGCTACACCTTC.

This clonotype was counted a few times. This rearrangement joins TRBV6-5 to TRBJ2-7; 8 bases are a match to TRBD2. The CDR3 is 12 amino acids. In germline, CDR1 is MNHEY, CDR2 SVGAGI. V shed 10 bases and J 4 bases; nucleotides not matched to a gene: 6. DNA of the CDR3: TGTGCCACCACGGGGGGGAGGTACGAGCAGTACTTC. Encoded protein: CATTGGRYEQYF.

This clonotype showed up just once. This chain joins TRBV27 and TRBJ2-5, with TRBD2 matching 7 bases. There are 14 residues in the CDR3. With V trimmed by 5 bases and J by 11 bases, 14 bases remained unmatched. The germline CDR1 and CDR2 sequences are MNHEY and SMNVEV (reference sequence). CDR3 DNA sequence: TGTGCCAGCAGTCGACGAAGCGGGACGGGGGAGCAGTACTTC. Residues: CASSRRSGTGEQYF.

The rearrangement uses TRBV20-1 and TRBJ2-5, with D perhaps TRBD1 (5 bases). V lost 0 bases, J lost 1 base, and 18 bases lay in between. Germline V gene sequence: CDR1 DFQATT, CDR2 SNEGSKA (reference sequence). The CDR3 spans 17 residues. In DNA form, the CDR3 reads TGCAGTGCTAGAGATGGGGCCCGGGTTTGGAGCCAAGAGACCCAGTACTTC. Translating gives CSARDGARVWSQETQYF.

This clonotype was counted a few times. V is TRBV15 and J is TRBJ2-6; weak D call: TRBD2 (6 bases). The CDR3 totals 16 residues. V was clipped by 5 bases and J by 0 bases, with 11 bases between them. CDR1 is LNHNV, CDR2 YYDKDF, per germline (reference sequence). CDR3 amino acids: CATSPASDSGANVLTF. For the CDR3, the DNA is TGTGCCACCAGCCCCGCTAGCGACTCTGGGGCCAACGTCCTGACTTTC.

The chain couples TRBV5-1 to TRBJ1-2; perhaps TRBD1 as D (5 bases). In germline, CDR1 is SGHRS, CDR2 YFSETQ. Trimming pared 1 base from V and 7 bases from J, leaving 23 bases between. This CDR3 spans 17 amino acids. The CDR3 DNA is TGCGCCAGCAGCTTGCCCAGGCAGGGTCGGGAGATCTGTGGCTACACCTTC. This sequence encodes CASSLPRQGREICGYTF.

In this sample, this clonotype turned up once. The gene calls are TRBV6-5 and TRBJ2-5; 9 bases are a match to TRBD2. The DNA end is a closer match to TRBJ2-7, so the J assignment may be wrong. Germline CDR1 and CDR2: MNHEY and SVGAGI. The CDR3 is 16 amino acids. The CDR3 nucleotides read TGTGCCAGCAGTTCTCCTAGCGGGACGAGGGTCTACGAGCAGTACTTC. Translation: CASSSPSGTRVYEQYF.

The DNA for the CDR3 is TGCAGCGTTGCAACCGGGACAGGGAACTACGAGCAGTACTTC. Amino acid sequence: CSVATGTGNYEQYF. The rearrangement joins TRBV29-1 to TRBJ2-7; 9 bases map to TRBD1. CDR1 and CDR2 (germline): SQVTM, ANQGSEA. The CDR3 sequence is 14 residues long. V was clipped by 4 bases and J by 3 bases; unmatched bases: 7.

The chain has TRBV20-1 and TRBJ2-3; D is perhaps TRBD1 or TRBD2 (5 bases each). The CDR3 is made up of 15 amino acids. The V gene's germline CDR1 is DFQATT and CDR2 SNEGSKA (reference sequence). V was trimmed by 1 base and J by 2 bases, leaving 13 bases between them. In nucleotides, the CDR3 is TGCAGTGCTAGAGGTGGGGGAGATAACACAGATACGCAGTATTTT. This codes for CSARGGGDNTDTQYF.

The chain uses TRBV12-5 and TRBJ2-1; 10 bases match TRBD2. The CDR3 contains 15 residues. V gave up 0 bases and J gave up 9 bases; unmatched junction bases: 5. CDR1 LGHNT and CDR2 FRNRAP come from the germline V gene. The CDR3 spells CASGLVLAGGVEQFF. The DNA of the CDR3 is TGTGCTAGTGGTTTGGTCTTAGCGGGAGGCGTTGAGCAGTTCTTC.